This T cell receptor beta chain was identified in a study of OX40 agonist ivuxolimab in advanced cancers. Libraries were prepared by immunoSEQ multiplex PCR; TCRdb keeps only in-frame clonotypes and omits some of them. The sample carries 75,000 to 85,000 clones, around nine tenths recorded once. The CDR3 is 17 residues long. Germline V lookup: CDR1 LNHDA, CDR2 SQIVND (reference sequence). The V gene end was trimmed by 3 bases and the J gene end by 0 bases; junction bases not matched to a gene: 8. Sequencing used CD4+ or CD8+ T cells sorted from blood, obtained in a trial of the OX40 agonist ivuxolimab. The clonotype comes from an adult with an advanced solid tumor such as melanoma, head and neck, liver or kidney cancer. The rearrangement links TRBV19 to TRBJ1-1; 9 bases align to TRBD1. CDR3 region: CASSMRAGTGMNTEAFF. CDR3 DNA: TGTGCCAGTAGTATGCGAGCCGGGACAGGGATGAACACTGAAGCTTTCTTT.